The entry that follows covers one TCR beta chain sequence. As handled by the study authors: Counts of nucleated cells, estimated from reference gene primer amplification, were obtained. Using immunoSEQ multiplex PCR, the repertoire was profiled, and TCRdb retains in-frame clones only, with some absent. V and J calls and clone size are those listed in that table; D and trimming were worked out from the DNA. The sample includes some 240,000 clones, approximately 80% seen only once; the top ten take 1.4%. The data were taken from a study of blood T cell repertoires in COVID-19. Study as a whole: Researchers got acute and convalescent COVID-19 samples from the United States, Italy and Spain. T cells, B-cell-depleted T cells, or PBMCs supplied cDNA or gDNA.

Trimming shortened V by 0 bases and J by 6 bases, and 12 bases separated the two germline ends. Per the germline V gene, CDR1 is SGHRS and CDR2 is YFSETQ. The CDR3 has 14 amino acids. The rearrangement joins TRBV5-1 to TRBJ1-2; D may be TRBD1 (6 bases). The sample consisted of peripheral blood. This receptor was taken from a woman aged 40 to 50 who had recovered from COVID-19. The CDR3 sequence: CASSLEARGNGYTF. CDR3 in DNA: TGCGCCAGCAGCTTGGAGGCCAGGGGCAATGGCTACACCTTC.